The rows below give T cell receptor beta chains drawn from one sample of a study of T cells expressing NK-cell markers. TCRdb re-analyzed the 5' RACE reads; it lists each CDR3 protein once, without DNA. The listing contains 150,000 to 180,000 distinct CDR3 sequences. The specimen was blood T cells: a sorted CD56 or NKG2C T cell subset, CD4+ or CD8+ T cells, or bulk PBMC T cells (not recorded which). The receptors were gathered from a woman in her 50s in good health. The CDR3 runs from the conserved cysteine through the conserved F or W.

j_call,v_call,cdr3_aa
TRBJ2-3,TRBV2,CASSDVASTTDTQYF
TRBJ2-5,TRBV12-5,CASVATTQETQYF
TRBJ2-1,TRBV29-1,CSVILVAGGTYNEQFF
TRBJ1-5,TRBV5-6,CASSLGKGQGAGQPQHF
TRBJ2-1,TRBV5-1,CASSSSGTSGSPRLNEQFF
TRBJ2-5,TRBV29-1,CSVWGLAEETQYF
TRBJ2-1,TRBV5-1,CASSPGLAGVGGASSYNEQFF
TRBJ2-3,TRBV9,CASSVRIRGSTDTQYF
TRBJ2-1,TRBV6-5,CASRSLNRGRVGEQFF
TRBJ2-3,TRBV7-6,CASSSGTSGRSTDTQYF
TRBJ2-1,TRBV5-5,CASSPGGQGAIGYNEQFF
TRBJ2-3,TRBV5-6,CASTGQAPDTQYF
TRBJ2-2,TRBV6-5,CASSSGSGLTGELFF
TRBJ2-3,TRBV15,CATSRDSGRPLADTQYF
TRBJ2-5,TRBV27,CASSYRLVSQETQYF
TRBJ1-1,TRBV20-1,CSARETGNEAFF
TRBJ1-5,TRBV12-3/TRBV12-4,CASSLGRMNQPQHF
TRBJ2-1,TRBV20-1,CSAQRWSAAYNEQFF
TRBJ2-1,TRBV5-1,CASSLVPANEQFF
TRBJ1-6,TRBV20-1,CSARDEDNNSPLHF
TRBJ1-2,TRBV29-1,CSVDIQNSYGYTF
TRBJ2-1,TRBV12-5,CASGLAQGALNNEQFF
TRBJ1-1,TRBV29-1,CSVVLAGTEAFF
TRBJ1-1,TRBV7-9,CASSPRDRRNTEAFF
TRBJ1-5,TRBV6-6,CASNNKGSQPQHF
TRBJ2-1,TRBV3-1,CASSQTGLELYNEQFF
TRBJ2-1,TRBV4-1,CASSQEGLAGRYHNEQFF
TRBJ2-3,TRBV27,CASSSYLSGRATDTQYF
TRBJ1-1,TRBV6-1,CASRFQGVSTEAFF
TRBJ2-1,TRBV5-5,CASSFLAGGNEQFF
TRBJ2-1,TRBV28,CASSLRREYLVVQFF
TRBJ2-2,TRBV24-1,CATRGDKNTGELFF
TRBJ2-2,TRBV29-1,CSVEDWTGGASGELFF
TRBJ2-1,TRBV15,CATSRDEREGQKGSYNEQFF
TRBJ1-1,TRBV6-4,CASSDSRENTEAFF
TRBJ1-3,TRBV4-1,CASSQDQRLGGNTIYF
TRBJ2-3,TRBV2,CASSEALPGSSTDTQYF
TRBJ1-5,TRBV25-1,CASSGQGNQPQHF
TRBJ1-4,TRBV25-1,CASSEYGSHEEKLFF
TRBJ2-4,TRBV20-1,CSARDPLGTKNIQYF